The rows below give T cell receptor beta chains drawn from one sample of a study of cytomegalovirus exposure and HLA in healthy donors. The protocol was immunoSEQ multiplex PCR, while the TCRdb copy is restricted to in-frame clones and leaves out a portion. This sample has approximately 120,000 clones, with under 85% found just once. The sequenced material came from PBMCs. Receptors originate from a woman aged 45-60 years in good health and CMV-seropositive. The CDR3 runs from the conserved cysteine through the conserved F or W. D genes are given only for firm matches. Expanded clones get a size class; other rows say once, few or many, or leave the size out.

>TRBV28|-|-|TRBJ2-7
CASSRKPDREQYF
TGTGCCAGCAGTCGTAAACCCGACAGGGAGCAGTACTTC
>TRBV6-4|-|TRBD1|TRBJ2-3
CASSLLQGADLDTQYF
TGTGCCAGCAGTCTCCTACAGGGGGCTGATCTTGATACGCAGTATTTT
>TRBV27|-|TRBD1|TRBJ2-3
CASSSPTGGAPDTQYF
TGTGCCAGCAGTTCTCCGACAGGGGGCGCGCCAGATACGCAGTATTTT
>TRBV6-1|few|-|TRBJ2-7
CASSNGQHYEQYF
TGTGCCAGCTCGAACGGACAGCACTACGAGCAGTACTTC
>TRBV19|-|TRBD1|TRBJ1-1
CASSDEGANTEAFF
TGTGCCAGTAGTGACGAGGGGGCGAACACTGAAGCTTTCTTT
>TRBV11-1|-|TRBD1|TRBJ1-6
CASSLADRGGSPLHF
TGTGCCAGCAGCTTAGCGGACAGGGGAGGATCACCCCTCCACTTT
>TRBV5-6|-|-|TRBJ2-5
CASSWKEGTQYF
TGTGCCAGCAGCTGGAAAGAGGGGACCCAGTACTTC
>TRBV7-9|-|TRBD2|TRBJ2-7
CASRGTSGGHYEQYF
TGTGCCAGCAGGGGGACTAGCGGGGGCCACTACGAGCAGTACTTC
>TRBV7-3|-|-|TRBJ2-3
CASSSLSSTDTQYF
TGTGCCAGCAGCTCCCTTTCGAGCACAGATACGCAGTATTTT
>TRBV4-1|-|-|TRBJ2-4
CASSGGQTLAKNIQYF
TGCGCCAGCAGCGGCGGACAGACCTTAGCCAAAAACATTCAGTACTTC
>TRBV19|few|TRBD1|TRBJ1-2
CASGWGQNYGYTF
TGTGCCAGTGGATGGGGACAGAACTATGGCTACACCTTC
>TRBV5-1|-|-|TRBJ1-3
CASSLVVGGGNTIYF
TGCGCCAGCAGCTTGGTTGTCGGCGGGGGAAACACCATATATTTT
>TRBV7-6|-|-|TRBJ2-3
CASSSTGTDTQYF
TGTGCCAGCAGTTCCACAGGCACAGATACGCAGTATTTT